This T cell receptor beta chain derives from a study of brain T cells in children with intractable seizures (dated by TCRdb to the early 2020s). Regarding the research as a whole: A NanoString immunology panel was first used to screen resected brain tissue from roughly 56 pediatric epilepsy surgery cases for immune gene transcripts. Among the roughly 12 selected surgery cases, pre-surgery blood was additionally sequenced for eight, leaving four cases with brain tissue only. Results the study describes overall, beyond this receptor: Because sequencing depth differed between pre- and post-surgery blood, the absence of clones from the pre-surgery sample may reflect undersampling. The patients' HCMV serostatus was not known, and viral specificity was inferred solely from CDR3 sequence similarity.

In the case of this clone: There is no known antigen for this receptor. One base away there is no much larger clone; base qualities are not given.

The time point label, as the study defines it: resected brain tissue, or blood drawn just prior to surgery. Surgery cases with the highest brain T cell transcript signatures were selected for TCR beta chain sequencing of brain tissue and, where available, blood. Before surgery, patients had received at least one anti-epileptic drug. The TCR-sequenced patients were children whose drug-resistant epilepsy was caused by tuberous sclerosis complex, focal cortical dysplasia, Rasmussen encephalitis or hemimegalencephaly. Blood samples were collected immediately before the epilepsy surgery. Bulk genomic DNA was isolated from unsorted brain tissue and whole blood using the Monarch genomic DNA purification kit. CDR1 and CDR2 are read off the germline V gene (reference sequence) as LNHDA and SQIVND. The CDR3 goes from the cysteine to the phenylalanine over 16 residues. Left in the record is the CDR3 DNA by itself, 48 bases read in frame from the first base. A distance of 12 bases separates the germline ends of V and J, which lose 1 base and 2 bases respectively.

TCR beta chain sequences were generated from genomic DNA using the immunoSEQ assay. The study's processing was this. CDR3 sequences not starting with the conserved framework cysteine at position 104 were manually removed. To get clonality, the normalized Shannon's Diversity Index was subtracted from one, giving values from 0 (maximal diversity) to 1 (oligoclonal). Chi-squared comparison-of-proportions tests assessed whether the same CDR3 differed in frequency between samples, such as brain versus blood. Public clonotypes were found through immuneACCESS searches, while the VDJdb browser was used to judge similarity to known antiviral clonotypes. TCRdb provides this immuneACCESS table in a form limited to in-frame rearrangements. Some clones are lacking; in checked studies, under half of them reflect an unresolved V gene, and why the rest are absent is not known. Clone size and the V and J calls come from that table; the DNA yielded D and trimming. The sample has over 95,000 clones on record, roughly 92% of them singletons. The ten largest clones take up 3.8% of the sample.

The sample in question was peripheral blood, obtained at surgery. The receptor comes from a boy in the first two years of life with hemimegalencephaly and intractable seizures. This sequence uses TRBV19 and TRBJ1-3; confidence is insufficient to name the D gene. At the DNA level, the sequence is TGTGCCAGTAGTATAGGCCCCCCGGGCCCTGGAAACACCATATATTTT. Its protein product is CASSIGPPGPGNTIYF.